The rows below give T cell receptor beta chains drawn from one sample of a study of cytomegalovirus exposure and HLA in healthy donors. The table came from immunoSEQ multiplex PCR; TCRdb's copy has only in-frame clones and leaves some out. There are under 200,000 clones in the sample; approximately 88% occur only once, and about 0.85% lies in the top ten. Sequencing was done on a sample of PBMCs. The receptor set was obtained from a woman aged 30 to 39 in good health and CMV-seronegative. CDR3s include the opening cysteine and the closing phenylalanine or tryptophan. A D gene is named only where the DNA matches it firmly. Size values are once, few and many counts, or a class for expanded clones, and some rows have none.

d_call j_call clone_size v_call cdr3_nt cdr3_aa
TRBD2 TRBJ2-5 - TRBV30 TGTGCCTGGGGGCCCGGGACTAGCGGAGAGACCCAGTACTTC CAWGPGTSGETQYF
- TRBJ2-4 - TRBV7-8 TGTGCCAGCAGCTTAGCGGGGGGAATAGCCAAAAACATTCAGTACTTC CASSLAGGIAKNIQYF
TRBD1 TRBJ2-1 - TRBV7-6 TGTGCCAGCAGCTCGACAGGGCCCCCCTACAATGAGCAGTTCTTC CASSSTGPPYNEQFF
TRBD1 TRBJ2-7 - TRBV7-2 TGTGCCAGCAGCCCCAACCCCGGGACAGGGAACGAGCAGTACTTC CASSPNPGTGNEQYF
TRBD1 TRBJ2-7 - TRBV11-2 TGTGCCAGCAGTGCCCCCGGGACAGGGGGGGACGAGCAGTACTTC CASSAPGTGGDEQYF
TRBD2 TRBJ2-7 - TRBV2 TGTGCCAGCAGTGCTGGCACTAGCGGGAAGCCCTACGAGCAGTACTTC CASSAGTSGKPYEQYF
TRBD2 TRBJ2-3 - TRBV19 TGTGCCAGTAGTCGTCAGACTTTAGCGGGGGGAACAACAGATACGCAGTATTTT CASSRQTLAGGTTDTQYF
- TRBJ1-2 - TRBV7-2 TGTGCCAGCAGCCGACAGGTCTATGGCTACACCTTC CASSRQVYGYTF
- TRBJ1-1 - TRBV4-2 TGTGCCAGCAGCCAAATGCTGGGCCCTGCTGAAGCTTTCTTT CASSQMLGPAEAFF
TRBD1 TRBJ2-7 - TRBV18 TGTGCCAGCTCACCACGAAACAGGGGGGAATCCGGCTACGAGCAGTACTTC CASSPRNRGESGYEQYF
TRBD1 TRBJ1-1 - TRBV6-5 TGTGCCAGCAGGGACAGGGACACTGAAGCTTTCTTT CASRDRDTEAFF
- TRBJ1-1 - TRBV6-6 TGTGCCAGCAGTGCCGTGGGGAGCCCGAGCACTGAAGCTTTCTTT CASSAVGSPSTEAFF
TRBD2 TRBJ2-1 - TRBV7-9 TGTGCCAGCAGCTTTACGGGAGGGTGGCAGTTCTTC CASSFTGGWQFF
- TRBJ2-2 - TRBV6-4 TGTGCCAGCGGCCCAGGGCCGAACACCGGGGAGCTGTTTTTT CASGPGPNTGELFF
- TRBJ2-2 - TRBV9 TGTGCCAGCAGCGTAGTTCAAAACACCGGGGAGCTGTTTTTT CASSVVQNTGELFF
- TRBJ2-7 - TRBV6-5 TGTGCCAGCAGTCCCCGCCGGAGGGCCGAGCAGTACTTC CASSPRRRAEQYF
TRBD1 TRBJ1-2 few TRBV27 TGTGCCAGCAGTTTATCGACAGGGCTGGGTGGCTACACCTTC CASSLSTGLGGYTF
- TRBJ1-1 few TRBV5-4 TGTGCCAGCAGCCCAACGAGCGGAGGGAACACTGAAGCTTTCTTT CASSPTSGGNTEAFF
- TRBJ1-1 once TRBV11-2 TGTGCCAGCAGCCAAGAGGCCCTTAACACTGAAGCTTTCTTT CASSQEALNTEAFF
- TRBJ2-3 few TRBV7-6 TGTGCCAGCAGCCGACAAGTCACAGATACGCAGTATTTT CASSRQVTDTQYF
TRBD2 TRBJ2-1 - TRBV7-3 TGTGCCAGCAGCATCCTCGGGGGGTACAATGAGCAGTTCTTC CASSILGGYNEQFF
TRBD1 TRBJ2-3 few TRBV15 TGTGCCACCAGCAGGGAGACAGGGGGCACAGATACGCAGTATTTT CATSRETGGTDTQYF
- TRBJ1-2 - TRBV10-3 TGTGCCATCAATGGGGGCGGTGGCTACACCTTC CAINGGGGYTF